This section outlines one T cell receptor (beta chain) sequence together with its context. No antigen is known for it. The same CDR3 arises from other DNA sequences in this sample as well. This sample stems from a study of cytomegalovirus exposure and HLA in healthy donors. Use of 60 Vbeta and 13 Jbeta primers characterized the PCR. Clones were sequenced by immunoSEQ multiplex PCR, and TCRdb holds only the in-frame ones, with some missing. The sample includes about 150,000 clones, approximately 81% of them seen just once. Germline CDR1 reads KGHSH; CDR2 reads LQKENI. The CDR3 runs 14 residues. V was shortened by 2 bases and J by 4 bases, with 6 bases between the two germline ends. Study-wide findings and caveats: Reported results showed that the classifier diagnosed cytomegalovirus status with high specificity and sensitivity.

The TCR was taken from a woman aged 18-29 years in good health and CMV-seronegative. The sequenced material came from PBMCs. The genes are TRBV18 and TRBJ1-6; D is possibly TRBD1 (6 bases). This CDR3 is CASSPGQYNSPLHF. The DNA for the CDR3 is TGTGCCAGCTCACCAGGACAGTATAATTCACCCCTCCACTTT.